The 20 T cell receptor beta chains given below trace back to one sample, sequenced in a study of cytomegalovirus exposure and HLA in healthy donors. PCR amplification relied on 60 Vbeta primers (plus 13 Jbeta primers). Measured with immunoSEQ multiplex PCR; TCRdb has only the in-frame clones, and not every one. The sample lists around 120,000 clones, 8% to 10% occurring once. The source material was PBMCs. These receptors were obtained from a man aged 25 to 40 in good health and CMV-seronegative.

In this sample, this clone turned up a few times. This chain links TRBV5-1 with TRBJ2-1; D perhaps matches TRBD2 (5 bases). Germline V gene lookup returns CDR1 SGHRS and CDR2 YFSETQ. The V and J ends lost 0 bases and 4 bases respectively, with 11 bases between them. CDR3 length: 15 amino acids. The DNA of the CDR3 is TGCGCCAGCAGCTTGGGCCGAGGGATTTACAATGAGCAGTTCTTC. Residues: CASSLGRGIYNEQFF.

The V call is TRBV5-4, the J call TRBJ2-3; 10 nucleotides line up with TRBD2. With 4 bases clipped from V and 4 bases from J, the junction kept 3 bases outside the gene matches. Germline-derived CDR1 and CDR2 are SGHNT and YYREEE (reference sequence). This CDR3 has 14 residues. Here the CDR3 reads CASSTGTSADTQYF. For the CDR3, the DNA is TGTGCCAGCAGCACAGGGACTAGCGCAGATACGCAGTATTTT.

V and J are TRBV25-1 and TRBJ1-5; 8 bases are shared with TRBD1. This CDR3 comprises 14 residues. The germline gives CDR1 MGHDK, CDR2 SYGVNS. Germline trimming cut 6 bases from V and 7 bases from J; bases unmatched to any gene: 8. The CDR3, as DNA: TGTGCCAGCAGACAGACAGGGGATCGACAGCCCCAGCATTTT. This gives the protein CASRQTGDRQPQHF.

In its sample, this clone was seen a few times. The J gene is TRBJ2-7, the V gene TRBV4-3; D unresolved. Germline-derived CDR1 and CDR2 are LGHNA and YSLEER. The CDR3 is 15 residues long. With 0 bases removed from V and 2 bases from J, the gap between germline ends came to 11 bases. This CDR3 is CASSQDKRLAYEQYF. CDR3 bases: TGCGCCAGCAGCCAAGATAAGAGACTTGCCTACGAGCAGTACTTC.

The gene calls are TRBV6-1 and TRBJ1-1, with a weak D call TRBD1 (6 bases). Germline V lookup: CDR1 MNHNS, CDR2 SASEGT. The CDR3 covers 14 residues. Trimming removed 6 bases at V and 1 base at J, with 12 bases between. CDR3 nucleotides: TGTGCCAGCAGGATACTGGGACAGAACACTGAAGCTTTCTTT. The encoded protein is CASRILGQNTEAFF.

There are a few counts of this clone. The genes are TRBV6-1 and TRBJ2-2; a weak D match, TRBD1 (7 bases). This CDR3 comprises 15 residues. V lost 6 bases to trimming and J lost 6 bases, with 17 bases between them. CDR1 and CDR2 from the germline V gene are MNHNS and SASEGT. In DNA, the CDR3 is TGTGCCAGCAGCCCAGGGGGGTTCTTTCCCGGGGAGCTGTTTTTT. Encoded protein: CASSPGGFFPGELFF.

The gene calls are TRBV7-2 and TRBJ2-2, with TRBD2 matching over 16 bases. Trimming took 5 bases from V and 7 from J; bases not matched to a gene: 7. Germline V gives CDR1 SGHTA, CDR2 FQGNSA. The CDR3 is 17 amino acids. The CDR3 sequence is CASSLGTSGGAGGELFF. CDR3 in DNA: TGTGCCAGCAGCCTAGGGACTAGCGGGGGGGCTGGCGGGGAGCTGTTTTTT.

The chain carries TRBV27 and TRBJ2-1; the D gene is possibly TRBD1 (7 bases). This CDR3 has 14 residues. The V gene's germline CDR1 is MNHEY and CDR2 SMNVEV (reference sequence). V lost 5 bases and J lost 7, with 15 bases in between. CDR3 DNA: TGTGCCAGCAGTCCTCTCGGGGGACAGAATGAGCAGTTCTTC. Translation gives CASSPLGGQNEQFF.

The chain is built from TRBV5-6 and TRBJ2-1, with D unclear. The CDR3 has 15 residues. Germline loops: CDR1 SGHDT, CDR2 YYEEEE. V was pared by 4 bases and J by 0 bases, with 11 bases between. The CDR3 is CASSKDSGSYNEQFF. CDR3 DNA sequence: TGTGCCAGCAGCAAAGACTCGGGCTCCTACAATGAGCAGTTCTTC.

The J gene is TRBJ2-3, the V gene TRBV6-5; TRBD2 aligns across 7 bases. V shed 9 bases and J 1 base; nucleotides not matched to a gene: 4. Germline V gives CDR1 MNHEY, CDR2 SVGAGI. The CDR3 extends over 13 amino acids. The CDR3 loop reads CASKSGGTDTQYF. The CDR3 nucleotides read TGTGCCAGTAAGAGCGGGGGCACAGATACGCAGTATTTT.

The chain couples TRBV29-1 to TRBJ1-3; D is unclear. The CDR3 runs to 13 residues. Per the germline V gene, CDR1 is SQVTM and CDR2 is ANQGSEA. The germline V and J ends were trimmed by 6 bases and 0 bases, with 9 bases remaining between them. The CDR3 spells CSVRRGSGNTIYF. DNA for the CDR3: TGCAGCGTCCGCCGGGGCTCTGGAAACACCATATATTTT.

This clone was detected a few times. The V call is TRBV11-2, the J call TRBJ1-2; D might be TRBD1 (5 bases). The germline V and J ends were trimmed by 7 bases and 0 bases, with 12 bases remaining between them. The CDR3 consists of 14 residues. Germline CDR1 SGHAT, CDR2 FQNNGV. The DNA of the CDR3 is TGTGCCAGCACCCCAGGGCCCGCTAACTATGGCTACACCTTC. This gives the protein CASTPGPANYGYTF.

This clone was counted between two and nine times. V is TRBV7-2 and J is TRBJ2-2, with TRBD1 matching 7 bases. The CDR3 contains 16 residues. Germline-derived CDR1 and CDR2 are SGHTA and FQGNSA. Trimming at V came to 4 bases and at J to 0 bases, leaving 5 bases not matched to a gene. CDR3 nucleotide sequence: TGTGCCAGCAGCTATAGACAGGGATCGAACACCGGGGAGCTGTTTTTT. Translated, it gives CASSYRQGSNTGELFF. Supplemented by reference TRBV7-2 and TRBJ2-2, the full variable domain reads GAGVSQSPSNKVTEKGKDVELRCDPISGHTALYWYRQSLGQGLEFLIYFQGNSAPDKSGLPSDRFSAERTGGSVSTLTIQRTQQEDSAVYLCASSYRQGSNTGELFFGEGSRLTVL.

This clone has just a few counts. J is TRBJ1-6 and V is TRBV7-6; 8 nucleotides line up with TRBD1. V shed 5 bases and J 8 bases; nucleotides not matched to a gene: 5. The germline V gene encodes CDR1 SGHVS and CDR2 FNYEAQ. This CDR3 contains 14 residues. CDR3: CASSEGQEYSPLHF. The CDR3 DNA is TGTGCCAGCAGCGAGGGACAGGAATATTCACCCCTCCACTTT.

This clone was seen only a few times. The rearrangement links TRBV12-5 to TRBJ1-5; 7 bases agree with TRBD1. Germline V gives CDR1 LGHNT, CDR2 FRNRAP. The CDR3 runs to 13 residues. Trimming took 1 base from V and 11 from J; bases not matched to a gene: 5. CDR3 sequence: CASGLAGTVAQHF. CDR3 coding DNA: TGTGCTAGTGGTTTGGCCGGGACAGTTGCCCAGCATTTT.

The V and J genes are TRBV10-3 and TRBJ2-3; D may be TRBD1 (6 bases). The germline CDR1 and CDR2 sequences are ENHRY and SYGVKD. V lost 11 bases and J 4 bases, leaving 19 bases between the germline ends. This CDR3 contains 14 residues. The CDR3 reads CAVKVQGSADTQYF. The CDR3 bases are TGTGCCGTCAAGGTTCAGGGGAGCGCAGATACGCAGTATTTT.

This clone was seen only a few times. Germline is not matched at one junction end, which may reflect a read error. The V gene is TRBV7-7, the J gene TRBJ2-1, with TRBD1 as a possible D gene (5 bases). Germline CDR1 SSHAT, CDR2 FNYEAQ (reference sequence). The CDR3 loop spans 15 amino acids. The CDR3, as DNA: TGTGCTAGCAGCGAAGGGGCGTCAGCTTACAATGAGCAGTTCTTC. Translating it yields CASSEGASAYNEQFF.

The CDR3 DNA is TGTGCCAGCAGACTTACCGGGGTCCAAGAGACCCAGTACTTC. Its protein is CASRLTGVQETQYF. V usage is TRBV7-2 and J usage is TRBJ2-5; possibly TRBD2 for D (5 bases). Germline V gives CDR1 SGHTA, CDR2 FQGNSA. The CDR3 is 14 residues long. The V end lost 6 bases, the J end lost 1 base, and 12 bases lay between the germline ends.

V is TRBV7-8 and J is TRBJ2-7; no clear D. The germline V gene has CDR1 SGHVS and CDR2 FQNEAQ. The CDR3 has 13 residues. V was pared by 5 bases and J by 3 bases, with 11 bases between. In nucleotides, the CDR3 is TGTGCCAGCAGCCCCGAGAGAAGCTACGAGCAGTACTTC. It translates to CASSPERSYEQYF.

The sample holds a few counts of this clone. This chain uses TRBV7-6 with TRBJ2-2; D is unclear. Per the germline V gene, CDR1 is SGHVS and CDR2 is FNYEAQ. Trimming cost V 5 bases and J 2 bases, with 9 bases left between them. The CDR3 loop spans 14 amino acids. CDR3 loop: CASSLTLNTGELFF. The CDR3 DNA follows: TGTGCCAGCAGCCTGACTTTAAACACCGGGGAGCTGTTTTTT. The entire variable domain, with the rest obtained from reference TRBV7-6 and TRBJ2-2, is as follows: GAGVSQSPRYKVTKRGQDVALRCDPISGHVSLYWYRQALGQGPEFLTYFNYEAQQDKSGLPNDRFSAERPEGSISTLTIQRTEQRDSAMYRCASSLTLNTGELFFGEGSRLTVL.